Below are 23 T cell receptor beta chains sequenced from a single sample in a study of cytomegalovirus exposure and HLA in healthy donors. Primers included in the PCR were 60 Vbeta and 13 Jbeta primers. This table comes from immunoSEQ multiplex PCR, and its TCRdb copy is limited to in-frame clones, with some not included. The table lists about 75,000 clones. Material: PBMCs. These receptors originate from a man aged 40-55 years in good health and CMV-seronegative.

The chain carries TRBV14 and TRBJ2-7; 10 bases agree with TRBD2. Germline loops: CDR1 SGHDN, CDR2 FVKESK. The CDR3 is 17 residues long. V was pared by 0 bases and J by 4 bases, with 9 bases of the junction left unmatched. The CDR3 loop reads CASSQESSGGAVYEQYF. CDR3 coding DNA: TGTGCCAGCAGCCAAGAATCCAGCGGGGGGGCTGTGTACGAGCAGTACTTC.

The chain employs TRBV30 and TRBJ2-1, with TRBD2 as a possible D gene (6 bases). Germline V gene sequence: CDR1 GTSNPN, CDR2 SVGIG (reference sequence). CDR3 length: 11 residues. Trimming cost V 0 bases and J 10 bases, with 7 bases left between them. The CDR3 sequence: CAWSVGREQFF. CDR3 sequence (DNA): TGTGCCTGGAGTGTAGGGAGGGAGCAGTTCTTC.

The chain couples TRBV23-1 to TRBJ2-5; D possibly corresponds to TRBD1 (5 bases). TRBV23-1 is treated as an ORF (open reading frame) with a function not yet certain. The V gene lost 6 bases and the J gene lost 5 bases, with 19 bases spanning the gap. The CDR3 sequence is 15 residues long. CDR3 DNA sequence: TGCGCCAGCAGGCCCGGGCAGGGCTTTTGGGAGACCCAGTACTTC. Protein sequence: CASRPGQGFWETQYF.

The chain links TRBV6-5 to TRBJ2-7, with TRBD1 matching 8 bases. The CDR3 runs 15 residues. V was pared by 6 bases and J by 2 bases, with 9 bases of the junction left unmatched. Germline V gene sequence: CDR1 MNHEY, CDR2 SVGAGI. CDR3 bases: TGTGCCAGCAGAAGGGATCCGGACAGGGCCTACGAGCAGTACTTC. Translation: CASRRDPDRAYEQYF.

Notes on this clone: Other DNA sequences in the same sample also yield this CDR3. The chain combines TRBV5-1 with TRBJ2-7, with a possible D match to TRBD2 (5 bases). In germline, CDR1 is SGHRS, CDR2 YFSETQ. The CDR3 consists of 12 residues. V lost 1 base, J lost 6 bases, and 8 bases lay in between. CDR3 in amino acids: CASSLTRAEQYF. CDR3 nucleotides: TGCGCCAGCAGCTTGACGAGGGCCGAGCAGTACTTC.

This rearrangement joins TRBV28 to TRBJ2-5; 10 bases line up with TRBD2. The trim removed 6 bases at V and 5 bases at J, leaving 15 bases unmatched. CDR1 is MDHEN and CDR2 is SYDVKM in the germline V gene. This CDR3 has 17 amino acids. CDR3 bases: TGTGCCAGCAGCCTGGGCTCCGGACTAGCGGTACAGGAGACCCAGTACTTC. It is translated as CASSLGSGLAVQETQYF.

The chain combines TRBV19 with TRBJ1-6; TRBD1 matches at 11 bases. Germline trimming cut 5 bases from V and 11 bases from J; bases unmatched to any gene: 5. The CDR3 runs 14 residues. The germline CDR1 and CDR2 sequences are LNHDA and SQIVND (reference sequence). The CDR3 sequence: CASSVGQGVPPLHF. The DNA of the CDR3 is TGTGCCAGTAGTGTGGGACAGGGGGTCCCACCCCTCCACTTT.

The genes are TRBV30 and TRBJ1-2, with a possible D match to TRBD1 (6 bases). This CDR3 region has 13 residues. Germline V gives CDR1 GTSNPN, CDR2 SVGIG (reference sequence). In DNA form, the CDR3 reads TGTGCTTTCGCGGGGGGCTTATACTATGGCTACACCTTC. This sequence encodes CAFAGGLYYGYTF.

The chain has TRBV7-3 and TRBJ2-3, with 8 bases fitting TRBD1. Trimming at V came to 5 bases and at J to 3 bases, leaving 7 bases not matched to a gene. The CDR3 is 15 amino acids. Germline V gene data show CDR1 as SGHTA and CDR2 as FQGTGA. CDR3 loop: CASSPNRDRTDTQYF. The CDR3 nucleotides read TGTGCCAGCAGCCCAAACCGGGACAGGACAGATACGCAGTATTTT.

V gene TRBV6-4 combines with J gene TRBJ2-2; perhaps TRBD1 as D (5 bases). The CDR3 spans 14 residues. Germline CDR1 MRHNA, CDR2 SNTAGT. V dropped 6 bases and J dropped 7 bases, with 15 bases sitting between them. Written as DNA, the CDR3 is TGTGCCAGCAGAAAGGGGCAGGTAGACGGGGAGCTGTTTTTT. Its translation: CASRKGQVDGELFF.

The genes are TRBV5-6 and TRBJ1-2; D is undetermined. V shed 0 bases and J shed 4 bases, with 10 bases lying between them. This CDR3 comprises 14 residues. In germline, CDR1 is SGHDT, CDR2 YYEEEE. The CDR3 protein is CASSLAPEVYGYTF. CDR3 in DNA: TGTGCCAGCAGCTTGGCCCCGGAGGTCTATGGCTACACCTTC.

The chain joins TRBV7-9 to TRBJ2-3; possibly TRBD2 for D (7 bases). Germline CDR1 is SEHNR and CDR2 is FQNEAQ (reference sequence). The V end was cut by 10 bases, the J end by 0 bases, with 14 bases between. The CDR3 is made up of 14 amino acids. The CDR3 DNA follows: TGTGCCACCCGTCGGGGGGCGAGCACAGATACGCAGTATTTT. Protein: CATRRGASTDTQYF.

This sequence joins TRBV4-2 and TRBJ2-7, with D perhaps matching TRBD1 (5 bases). Per the germline V gene, CDR1 is LGHNA and CDR2 is YNFKEQ. The CDR3 runs 13 residues. Trimming cost V 0 bases and J 13 bases, with 16 bases left between them. The CDR3 spells CASSQDFRQRCYF. CDR3 coding DNA: TGTGCCAGCAGCCAAGATTTTAGACAGCGATGTTACTTC.

The rearrangement uses TRBV5-1 and TRBJ1-1; perhaps TRBD1 as D (5 bases). Germline V gene lookup returns CDR1 SGHRS and CDR2 YFSETQ. V gave up 5 bases and J gave up 3 bases, with 11 bases separating them. This CDR3 contains 13 residues. The CDR3 DNA sequence: TGCGCCAGCAGGGGGGAGGGTTACACTGAAGCTTTCTTT. Amino acids: CASRGEGYTEAFF.

This chain joins TRBV27 and TRBJ1-1, with TRBD1 as a possible D gene (5 bases). Germline lookup yields CDR1 MNHEY and CDR2 SMNVEV (reference sequence). The CDR3 loop spans 13 amino acids. Trimming left V 6 bases short and J 7 bases short, with 15 bases between. CDR3 DNA sequence: TGTGCCAGCAGCTCCGCCGGCGGGGGTGAAGCTTTCTTT. This gives the protein CASSSAGGGEAFF.

The chain employs TRBV5-6 and TRBJ2-7, with 9 bases matching TRBD1. The CDR3 is 15 residues long. The germline gives CDR1 SGHDT, CDR2 YYEEEE. The ends lost 4 bases at V and 6 bases at J; junction bases unmatched: 11. CDR3 nucleotides: TGTGCCAGCAGCAGGGCCGGGACAGGGAATGGCGAGCAGTACTTC. This gives the protein CASSRAGTGNGEQYF.

The chain employs TRBV27 and TRBJ2-1; 9 bases fit TRBD1. The CDR3 is made up of 13 amino acids. Losses at the gene ends were 8 bases for V and 7 bases for J; bases not matched to a gene: 6. Per the germline V gene, CDR1 is MNHEY and CDR2 is SMNVEV (reference sequence). CDR3 coding DNA: TGTGCCAGCTTTCCGGGACAGGGTAATGAGCAGTTCTTC. Translated, it gives CASFPGQGNEQFF.

This chain joins TRBV6-5 and TRBJ2-7, with D perhaps TRBD1 (6 bases). Germline assignment: CDR1 MNHEY and CDR2 SVGAGI. The V gene lost 5 bases and the J gene lost 3 bases, with 17 bases spanning the gap. This CDR3 is 15 amino acids long. For the CDR3, the DNA is TGTGCCAGCAGTCCGGACTGGGGACACATCTACGAGCAGTACTTC. Translated: CASSPDWGHIYEQYF.

This chain joins TRBV5-4 and TRBJ2-3; 7 bases agree with TRBD2. CDR3 length: 16 amino acids. V lost 4 bases, J lost 0 bases, and 8 bases stayed unmatched. The V gene's germline CDR1 is SGHNT and CDR2 YYREEE (reference sequence). The DNA for the CDR3 is TGTGCCAGCAGCCGGAGGGACTACAGTAGCACAGATACGCAGTATTTT. Protein: CASSRRDYSSTDTQYF.

V usage is TRBV15 and J usage is TRBJ1-4; a possible D gene is TRBD1 (6 bases). Germline V gene lookup returns CDR1 LNHNV and CDR2 YYDKDF (reference sequence). The CDR3 runs to 15 residues. V was cut by 3 bases and J by 1 base, with 9 bases left in between. The CDR3 nucleotides read TGTGCCACCAGCAGGGGGGCGGGAACTAATGAAAAACTGTTTTTT. This sequence encodes CATSRGAGTNEKLFF.

The rearrangement uses TRBV9 and TRBJ2-3; tentatively, D is TRBD1 (6 bases). In germline, CDR1 is SGDLS, CDR2 YYNGEE. V lost 3 bases, J lost 2 bases, and 19 bases lay in between. The CDR3 has 17 residues. Here the CDR3 reads CASSEPPGTRTTDTQYF. DNA of the CDR3: TGTGCCAGCAGCGAGCCCCCTGGGACACGTACCACAGATACGCAGTATTTT.

The rearrangement uses TRBV14 and TRBJ2-3, with 9 bases that match TRBD1. This CDR3 region has 16 residues. From germline, CDR1 is SGHDN and CDR2 FVKESK. V lost 5 bases to trimming and J lost 0 bases; unmatched junction nucleotides: 6. CDR3 protein: CASSDLGQGSTDTQYF. CDR3 in DNA: TGTGCCAGCAGCGACCTTGGACAGGGGAGCACAGATACGCAGTATTTT.

The chain employs TRBV14 and TRBJ2-3; 9 positions agree with TRBD2. Germline V lookup: CDR1 SGHDN, CDR2 FVKESK. The CDR3 is made up of 15 amino acids. V lost 0 bases, J lost 11 bases, and 9 bases stayed unmatched. This CDR3 is CASSQEQRGVGRQYF. The CDR3 DNA reads as TGTGCCAGCAGCCAAGAACAGCGGGGGGTCGGCAGGCAGTATTTT.